The 21 T cell receptor beta chains below all came from one sample that was sequenced in a study of beta chain features in type 1 diabetes. Sequenced material consisted of expressed TCRB transcripts (all of the isolated RNA was reverse transcribed). This table comes from immunoSEQ multiplex PCR, and its TCRdb copy is limited to in-frame clones, with some not included. The top ten hold under 8.5% of the sample, which has hundreds of thousands of clones, 14% seen once. Sequenced sample: central memory CD4+ T cells from blood. These receptors were taken from a man under 40 in good health.

The chain combines TRBV5-1 with TRBJ2-3; D unresolved. This CDR3 contains 12 residues. Looked up from germline, CDR1 is SGHRS and CDR2 is YFSETQ. With 0 bases removed from V and 8 bases from J, the gap between germline ends came to 7 bases. CDR3 region: CASSLARGTQYF. CDR3 coding DNA: TGCGCCAGCAGCTTGGCTCGTGGTACGCAGTATTTT.

The sample holds many counts of this clone. The chain has TRBV28 and TRBJ1-3; D is uncertain. This CDR3 contains 13 residues. CDR1 is MDHEN and CDR2 is SYDVKM in the germline V gene. V gave up 1 base and J gave up 1 base, with 2 bases separating them. CDR3 sequence: CASSLLSGNTIYF. The CDR3 DNA reads TGTGCCAGCAGTTTATTATCTGGAAACACCATATATTTT.

The V gene is TRBV5-4, the J gene TRBJ1-5; D is unresolved. Per germline, CDR1 SGHNT and CDR2 YYREEE (reference sequence). Trimming shortened V by 2 bases and J by 0 bases, and 9 bases separated the two germline ends. CDR3 length equals 15 residues. The CDR3 spells CASSLLGFSNQPQHF. CDR3 nucleotides: TGTGCCAGCAGCTTATTGGGGTTTAGCAATCAGCCCCAGCATTTT.

Ten or more counts support this clone. At the DNA level, this CDR3 is encoded by other sequences in the same sample as well. The J gene is TRBJ2-1, the V gene TRBV19; the D is unclear. The V and J ends lost 5 bases and 0 bases respectively, with 11 bases between them. CDR3 size: 15 residues. From germline, CDR1 is LNHDA and CDR2 SQIVND (reference sequence). The CDR3 nucleotides are TGTGCCAGTAGTCCCGATCGGAGCTCCTACAATGAGCAGTTCTTC. Its translation: CASSPDRSSYNEQFF. The full variable domain, in which reference TRBV19 and TRBJ2-1 provide the parts outside the CDR3, is DGGITQSPKYLFRKEGQNVTLSCEQNLNHDAMYWYRQDPGQGLRLIYYSQIVNDFQKGDIAEGYSVSREKKESFPLTVTSAQKNPTAFYLCASSPDRSSYNEQFFGPGTRLTVL.

With respect to this clone: Additional DNA sequences in this sample encode the identical CDR3. The chain is built from TRBV11-2 and TRBJ2-5, with D hard to call. This CDR3 comprises 12 residues. Germline V gene sequence: CDR1 SGHAT, CDR2 FQNNGV. Trimming removed 3 bases at V and 4 bases at J, with 6 bases between. CDR3 residues: CASSLSRETQYF. The CDR3 nucleotides read TGTGCCAGCAGCTTGTCCCGAGAGACCCAGTACTTC.

The table lists this clone with a few counts. The chain recombines TRBV30 with TRBJ2-7; 7 bases fit TRBD2. Germline CDR1 reads GTSNPN; CDR2 reads SVGIG (reference sequence). This CDR3 has 13 residues. With V trimmed by 3 bases and J by 3 bases, 5 bases remained unmatched. Here the CDR3 reads CAWRRRESYEQYV. The CDR3 coding sequence is TGTGCCTGGAGACGGCGGGAGAGCTACGAGCAGTACGTC.

As regards this clone: A far larger clone is a single base away, which makes a read error likely. The identical CDR3 is also encoded by other nucleotide sequences in the sample. This sequence joins TRBV7-7 and TRBJ2-5; TRBD2 matches at 8 bases. There are 17 residues in the CDR3. The V gene end was trimmed by 5 bases and the J gene end by 3 bases; junction bases not matched to a gene: 14. Germline lookup yields CDR1 SSHAT and CDR2 FNYEAQ (reference sequence). CDR3 sequence reads: CASSRGSSGGAKETQYF. The CDR3 region has the DNA TGTGCCAGCAGCCGGGGGTCCTCCGGGGGGGCTAAAGAGACCCAGTACTTC.

This clone was found a few times. This sequence joins TRBV7-2 and TRBJ1-2, with 12 positions matching TRBD1. V dropped 0 bases and J dropped 3; count of bases not matched to a gene: 8. Germline V gives CDR1 SGHTA, CDR2 FQGNSA. This CDR3 has 18 residues. The CDR3 region is CASSLAAGTGGAYYGYTF. The CDR3 nucleotides are TGTGCCAGCAGCTTAGCAGCGGGGACAGGGGGCGCGTACTATGGCTACACCTTC.

This clone was seen a few times. The rearrangement links TRBV18 to TRBJ1-1; TRBD1 agrees at 7 bases. The CDR3 is 14 amino acids. V lost 2 bases, J lost 6 bases, and 6 bases stayed unmatched. The germline V gene encodes CDR1 KGHSH and CDR2 LQKENI. In DNA, the CDR3 is TGTGCCAGCTCACCATTCCAGGGGACAGCTGAAGCTTTCTTT. Its translation is CASSPFQGTAEAFF.

This chain joins TRBV19 and TRBJ1-6; 8 nucleotides match TRBD1. V dropped 5 bases and J dropped 10; count of bases not matched to a gene: 7. CDR3 length: 14 amino acids. The germline V gene encodes CDR1 LNHDA and CDR2 SQIVND (reference sequence). The CDR3 protein is CASSPGGRDSPLHF. DNA for the CDR3: TGTGCCAGTAGTCCAGGGGGCAGGGACTCACCCCTCCACTTT. The entire variable domain, with the rest obtained from reference TRBV19 and TRBJ1-6, is as follows: DGGITQSPKYLFRKEGQNVTLSCEQNLNHDAMYWYRQDPGQGLRLIYYSQIVNDFQKGDIAEGYSVSREKKESFPLTVTSAQKNPTAFYLCASSPGGRDSPLHFGNGTRLTVT.

This clone has a handful of counts. The CDR3 region has the DNA TGTGCCAGCAGCCCGGGACAGGGTAAAGAGACCCAGTACTTC. Its protein product is CASSPGQGKETQYF. The chain recombines TRBV7-9 with TRBJ2-5; 9 bases map to TRBD1. Unmatched junction bases numbered 4, after V lost 5 bases and J lost 3 bases. This CDR3 has 14 amino acids. From germline, CDR1 is SEHNR and CDR2 FQNEAQ (reference sequence).

The chain couples TRBV28 to TRBJ1-1, with D possibly being TRBD1 (5 bases). Germline V lookup: CDR1 MDHEN, CDR2 SYDVKM. The CDR3 length is 17 residues. Trimming left V 4 bases short and J 1 base short, with 19 bases between. The CDR3 DNA sequence: TGTGCCAGCAGTTCCCTTCGCGGGAGGGGTCGGAACACTGAAGCTTTCTTT. Translating gives CASSSLRGRGRNTEAFF.

This clone was seen only a few times. The CDR3 region is CASSPILAATNEKLFF. The CDR3 DNA reads as TGTGCCAGCTCACCCATTTTAGCCGCAACTAATGAAAAACTGTTTTTT. The chain recombines TRBV18 with TRBJ1-4, with D unresolved. This CDR3 is 16 amino acids long. Per the germline V gene, CDR1 is KGHSH and CDR2 is LQKENI. V lost 3 bases and J 0 bases, leaving 11 bases between the germline ends.

The chain couples TRBV19 to TRBJ1-4; D might be TRBD1 (5 bases). There are 16 residues in the CDR3. Germline V gene lookup returns CDR1 LNHDA and CDR2 SQIVND (reference sequence). V dropped 5 bases and J dropped 6 bases, with 19 bases sitting between them. CDR3 protein: CASSPRLGDGDEKLFF. In DNA form, the CDR3 reads TGTGCCAGTAGTCCCCGTTTAGGGGACGGGGATGAAAAACTGTTTTTT.

The genes are TRBV7-2 and TRBJ2-7; D is undetermined. V shed 1 base and J shed 1 base, with 14 bases lying between them. The CDR3 is made up of 16 amino acids. Germline CDR1 SGHTA, CDR2 FQGNSA. CDR3 sequence reads: CASSLVGSGWSYEQYF. The CDR3 DNA follows: TGTGCCAGCAGCTTAGTAGGGTCAGGTTGGTCCTACGAGCAGTACTTC.

This chain links TRBV7-3 with TRBJ2-5; possibly TRBD2 for D (5 bases). The CDR3 consists of 14 residues. V was clipped by 5 bases and J by 3 bases, with 13 bases between them. Germline-derived CDR1 and CDR2 are SGHTA and FQGTGA. The CDR3 is CASSGSPRKETQYF. CDR3 DNA sequence: TGTGCCAGCAGCGGGAGTCCCCGAAAAGAGACCCAGTACTTC.

A few counts support this clone. The V and J genes are TRBV5-1 and TRBJ2-2; 9 bases are a match to TRBD1. In germline, CDR1 is SGHRS, CDR2 YFSETQ. This CDR3 spans 14 amino acids. V shed 3 bases and J 4 bases; nucleotides not matched to a gene: 1. In nucleotides, the CDR3 is TGCGCCAGCAGCTCGGGACAGGGCACCGGGGAGCTGTTTTTT. This translates into CASSSGQGTGELFF.

This clone was counted a few times. This chain connects TRBV11-2 to TRBJ2-4; 7 nucleotides match TRBD1. The CDR3 consists of 16 residues. Per the germline V gene, CDR1 is SGHAT and CDR2 is FQNNGV. V dropped 2 bases and J dropped 4; count of bases not matched to a gene: 8. CDR3 sequence reads: CASSLSTRDRKNIQYF. CDR3 sequence (DNA): TGTGCCAGCAGCTTAAGTACTAGGGACAGAAAAAACATTCAGTACTTC. The complete variable domain, with remaining parts taken from reference TRBV11-2 and TRBJ2-4, reads EAGVAQSPRYKIIEKRQSVAFWCNPISGHATLYWYQQILGQGPKLLIQFQNNGVVDDSQLPKDRFSAERLKGVDSTLKIQPAKLEDSAVYLCASSLSTRDRKNIQYFGAGTRLSVL.

This clone showed up just a few times. This clone may be a read error of a much larger clone one base away. Distinct nucleotide sequences in the sample also encode this CDR3. The chain couples TRBV7-6 to TRBJ2-5, with a tentative D call TRBD1 (5 bases). Germline-derived CDR1 and CDR2 are SGHVS and FNYEAQ. The germline V and J ends were trimmed by 2 bases and 4 bases, with 5 bases remaining between them. This CDR3 spans 12 amino acids. Written as DNA, the CDR3 is TGTGCCAGCAGCTTAAGGGGAGAGACCCAGTACTTC. Protein product: CASSLRGETQYF.

This clone occurred a few times. V usage is TRBV7-2 and J usage is TRBJ1-1, with 8 positions matching TRBD1. The ends lost 4 bases at V and 5 bases at J; junction bases unmatched: 3. The CDR3 is made up of 13 amino acids. Germline V gene data show CDR1 as SGHTA and CDR2 as FQGNSA. The CDR3 region is CASSSGQGTEAFF. The CDR3 region has the DNA TGTGCCAGCAGCTCCGGACAGGGAACTGAAGCTTTCTTT.

A note on this clone: At one boundary the junction diverges from the germline segment, which might be a read error. The CDR3 sequence: CASSQEWAKPTGELFF. CDR3 nucleotide sequence: TGCGCCAGCAGCCAAGAATGGGCTAAACCCACCGGGGAGCTGTTTTTT. J is TRBJ2-2 and V is TRBV5-4, with D hard to call. The CDR3 runs to 16 residues. Looked up from germline, CDR1 is SGHNT and CDR2 is YYREEE (reference sequence).